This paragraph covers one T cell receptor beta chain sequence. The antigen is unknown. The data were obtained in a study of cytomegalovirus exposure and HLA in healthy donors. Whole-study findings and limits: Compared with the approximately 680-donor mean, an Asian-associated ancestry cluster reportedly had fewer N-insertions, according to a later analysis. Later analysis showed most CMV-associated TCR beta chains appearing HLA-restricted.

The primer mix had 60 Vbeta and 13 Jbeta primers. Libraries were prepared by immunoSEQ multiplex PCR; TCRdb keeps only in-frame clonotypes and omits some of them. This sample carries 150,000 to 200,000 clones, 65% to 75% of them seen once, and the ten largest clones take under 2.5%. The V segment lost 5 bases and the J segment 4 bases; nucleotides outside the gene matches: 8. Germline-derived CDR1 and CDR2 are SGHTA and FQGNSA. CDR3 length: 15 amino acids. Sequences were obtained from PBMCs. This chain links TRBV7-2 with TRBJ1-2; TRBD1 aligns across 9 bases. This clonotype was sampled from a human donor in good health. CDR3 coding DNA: TGTGCCAGCAGCCCACAGAGGACAGGGGCCTATGGCTACACCTTC. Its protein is CASSPQRTGAYGYTF. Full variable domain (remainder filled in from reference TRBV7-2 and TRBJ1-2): GAGVSQSPSNKVTEKGKDVELRCDPISGHTALYWYRQSLGQGLEFLIYFQGNSAPDKSGLPSDRFSAERTGGSVSTLTIQRTQQEDSAVYLCASSPQRTGAYGYTFGSGTRLTVV.